Listed below are T cell receptor beta chains from one sample, sequenced in a study of blood T cell repertoires in COVID-19. TCRdb's copy holds only in-frame clones and misses some; the assay was immunoSEQ multiplex PCR. The table records approximately 190,000 clones, 88% of them present only once. Source material: peripheral blood. These TCRs come from a man between 65 and 85 years old with active or convalescent COVID-19. Each CDR3 is given with its conserved first and last residue. Each record gives: clone size, V gene, D gene, J gene, CDR3 protein, CDR3 DNA. A D gene is named only where the DNA matches it firmly. Some rows have no size entry. The others give once, few or many, or a class for an expanded clone.

>.|TRBV7-8|.|TRBJ2-2
CASSPSRGTSWGELFF
TGTGCCAGCAGCCCGAGCCGGGGGACCTCATGGGGGGAGCTGTTTTTT
>.|TRBV18|.|TRBJ2-6
CASSPLKGSYSGANVLTF
TGTGCCAGCTCACCATTGAAGGGGTCCTACTCTGGGGCCAACGTCCTGACTTTC
>once|TRBV12-5|TRBD1|TRBJ1-1
CASGSQGAGDTEAFF
TGTGCTAGTGGTTCCCAGGGGGCTGGGGACACTGAAGCTTTCTTT
>.|TRBV7-2|TRBD2|TRBJ2-1
CASSLRAGGLYNEQFF
TGTGCCAGCAGCTTAAGGGCGGGGGGCCTTTACAATGAGCAGTTCTTC
>.|TRBV9|.|TRBJ1-6
CASSAGRDNSPLHF
TGTGCCAGCAGCGCCGGGCGGGATAATTCACCCCTCCACTTT
>.|TRBV27|.|TRBJ1-1
CASGQGLGTEAFF
TGTGCCAGCGGTCAGGGGCTTGGCACTGAAGCTTTCTTT
>.|TRBV11-2|TRBD1|TRBJ1-6
CASSVLPGQASNSPLHF
TGTGCCAGCAGCGTCCTACCGGGACAGGCTTCTAATTCACCCCTCCACTTT
>.|TRBV24-1|TRBD1|TRBJ2-7
CATSDSGQGGLYF
TGTGCCACCAGTGATTCGGGACAGGGGGGTCTGTACTTC
>few|TRBV10-1|.|TRBJ2-1
CASSESSVNEQFF
TGCGCCAGCAGTGAGTCCAGTGTCAATGAGCAGTTCTTC
>.|TRBV5-6|.|TRBJ1-6
CASSLGGVFESPLHF
TGTGCCAGCAGCTTGGGGGGGGTATTCGAGTCACCCCTCCACTTT
>.|TRBV7-2|TRBD2|TRBJ2-1
CASSQRSASGSHEQFF
TGTGCCAGCAGCCAACGGTCTGCTAGCGGGAGCCATGAGCAGTTCTTC
>.|TRBV9|.|TRBJ1-1
CASSVEGEGLNTEAFF
TGTGCCAGCAGCGTAGAGGGCGAGGGCTTGAACACTGAAGCTTTCTTT
>.|TRBV5-6|TRBD1|TRBJ2-7
CASSIPTGASEQYF
TGTGCCAGCAGCATCCCGACAGGGGCAAGCGAGCAGTACTTC
>.|TRBV2|.|TRBJ2-4
CASSKDLKGNIQYF
TGTGCCAGCAGTAAGGATTTAAAGGGGAACATTCAGTACTTC
>.|TRBV27|TRBD1|TRBJ1-1
CASRGQTGYATEAFF
TGTGCCAGCAGGGGCCAGACAGGGTACGCCACTGAAGCTTTCTTT
>.|TRBV7-8|.|TRBJ1-6
CASQDGSSYNSPLHF
TGTGCCAGCCAGGACGGGAGCTCCTATAATTCACCCCTCCACTTT
>.|TRBV19|TRBD2|TRBJ2-5
CASTRLAGGSETQYF
TGTGCCAGTACACGACTAGCGGGAGGGTCTGAGACCCAGTACTTC
>.|TRBV5-4|.|TRBJ2-2
CASSSGQQSGELFF
TGTGCCAGCAGCAGCGGACAGCAAAGTGGGGAGCTGTTTTTT
>.|TRBV6-5|.|TRBJ1-4
CASRTYTTTNEKLFF
TGTGCCAGCAGGACTTACACAACAACTAATGAAAAACTGTTTTTT
>.|TRBV5-1|TRBD1|TRBJ1-2
CASSGGTGEYGYTF
TGCGCCAGCAGCGGAGGGACAGGCGAGTATGGCTACACCTTC
>.|TRBV19|.|TRBJ2-1
CASSIDLPSGEQFF
TGTGCCAGTAGTATAGATCTCCCGTCGGGGGAGCAGTTCTTC
>.|TRBV24-1|.|TRBJ1-1
CATSDFFSGRYRFMNTEAFF
TGTGCCACCAGTGATTTCTTCTCTGGGAGGTACAGATTCATGAACACTGAAGCTTTCTTT
>once|TRBV18|.|TRBJ2-5
CASSPGDRGQETQYF
TGTGCCAGCTCACCTGGAGACCGGGGGCAAGAGACCCAGTACTTC
>.|TRBV5-1|.|TRBJ2-7
CASSLEADMLGEQYF
TGCGCCAGCAGCTTGGAAGCAGACATGCTGGGCGAGCAGTACTTC
>.|TRBV27|.|TRBJ2-7
CASSQDRNYEQYF
TGTGCCAGCAGCCAAGACAGGAACTACGAGCAGTACTTC
>.|TRBV28|TRBD1|TRBJ1-2
CASSSDRVGYTF
TGTGCCAGCAGCTCGGACAGGGTCGGCTACACCTTC
>.|TRBV7-9|.|TRBJ2-3
CASSFMSLEADTQYF
TGTGCCAGCAGCTTTATGTCACTAGAAGCAGATACGCAGTATTTT
>.|TRBV28|.|TRBJ2-1
CASSQTGTYTHNEQFF
TGTGCCAGCAGTCAAACCGGGACTTATACTCACAATGAGCAGTTCTTC
>.|TRBV19|TRBD2|TRBJ2-5
CASQKASGGQETQYF
TGTGCCAGTCAGAAGGCCAGCGGGGGGCAAGAGACCCAGTACTTC
>.|TRBV9|TRBD1|TRBJ1-6
CASSQRQGVNSPLHF
TGTGCCAGCAGCCAGCGACAGGGGGTCAATTCACCCCTCCACTTT
>once|TRBV7-2|.|TRBJ2-7
CASSPRGLWARQYF
TGTGCCAGCAGCCCCAGGGGCCTTTGGGCGAGGCAGTACTTC
>.|TRBV6-5|.|TRBJ1-2
CASSYQGRDYGYTF
TGTGCCAGCAGTTATCAGGGGAGGGACTATGGCTACACCTTC
>.|TRBV7-2|.|TRBJ1-5
CASSLTEGNQPQHF
TGTGCCAGCAGCTTAACCGAGGGCAATCAGCCCCAGCATTTT
>.|TRBV9|.|TRBJ2-3
CASSVSRASDTQYF
TGTGCCAGCAGCGTGTCTAGAGCGTCAGATACGCAGTATTTT
>.|TRBV28|TRBD2|TRBJ2-3
CASLSGGANTDTQYF
TGTGCCAGCCTGAGCGGGGGGGCCAACACAGATACGCAGTATTTT
>.|TRBV19|.|TRBJ2-7
CASSSKGGRTYEQYF
TGTGCCAGTAGTTCCAAGGGGGGGCGAACCTACGAGCAGTACTTC
>.|TRBV19|TRBD2|TRBJ2-7
CASSAGTSGINEQYF
TGTGCCAGTAGTGCTGGGACTAGCGGGATCAACGAGCAGTACTTC
>.|TRBV5-8|.|TRBJ2-5
CASSLGPRDPGETQYF
TGTGCCAGCAGCTTGGGTCCGAGGGATCCTGGGGAGACCCAGTACTTC
>.|TRBV10-3|TRBD1|TRBJ1-2
CAIRGQGDYGYTF
TGTGCCATCAGGGGACAGGGTGACTATGGCTACACCTTC
>.|TRBV19|TRBD1|TRBJ1-5
CATTQGVRQPQHF
TGTGCCACCACACAGGGGGTCCGTCAGCCCCAGCATTTT
>.|TRBV6-5|.|TRBJ2-1
CASSYGDRFYFNEQFF
TGTGCCAGCAGTTACGGCGACAGGTTTTATTTCAATGAGCAGTTCTTC
>.|TRBV30|TRBD1|TRBJ1-1
CAWDRGLDTEAFF
TGTGCCTGGGACAGGGGTCTGGACACTGAAGCTTTCTTT
>.|TRBV6-4|.|TRBJ2-1
CASSDPREQFF
TGTGCCAGCAGTGACCCCCGGGAGCAGTTCTTC
>.|TRBV10-1|.|TRBJ2-1
CASSPRDTNEQFF
TGCGCCAGCAGCCCTCGGGACACAAATGAGCAGTTCTTC
>.|TRBV4-1|.|TRBJ1-5
CASSQSSRNQPQHF
TGCGCCAGCAGCCAAAGCTCCCGAAATCAGCCCCAGCATTTT
>.|TRBV7-9|.|TRBJ2-5
CASSSGHGRGTQYF
TGTGCCAGCAGCTCCGGTCACGGCCGGGGGACCCAGTACTTC
>.|TRBV5-1|.|TRBJ1-2
CASSLQGGANYGYTF
TGCGCCAGCAGCTTGCAGGGTGGAGCTAACTATGGCTACACCTTC
>.|TRBV7-9|.|TRBJ1-2
CASSLTNNYGYTF
TGTGCCAGCAGCCTAACGAATAACTATGGCTACACCTTC
>.|TRBV9|TRBD2|TRBJ2-1
CASSTLSGGLYNEQFF
TGTGCCAGCAGCACGCTAAGCGGGGGGCTCTACAATGAGCAGTTCTTC
>.|TRBV18|.|TRBJ1-2
CASSPDGVGVHGYTF
TGTGCCAGCTCACCAGACGGGGTTGGGGTTCATGGCTACACCTTC
>.|TRBV28|.|TRBJ1-1
CASSLPADLNGNTEAFF
TGTGCCAGCAGTTTACCCGCTGACTTAAATGGGAACACTGAAGCTTTCTTT